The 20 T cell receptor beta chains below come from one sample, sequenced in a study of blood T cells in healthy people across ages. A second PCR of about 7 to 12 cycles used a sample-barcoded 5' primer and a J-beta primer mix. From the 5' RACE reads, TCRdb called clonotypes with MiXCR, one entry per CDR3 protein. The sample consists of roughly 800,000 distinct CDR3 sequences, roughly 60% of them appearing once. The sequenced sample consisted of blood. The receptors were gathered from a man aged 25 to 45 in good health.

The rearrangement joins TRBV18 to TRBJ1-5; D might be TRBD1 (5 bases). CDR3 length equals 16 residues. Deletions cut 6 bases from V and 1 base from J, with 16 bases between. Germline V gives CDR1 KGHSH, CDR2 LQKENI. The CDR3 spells CASSFNGGHSNQPQHF. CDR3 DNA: TGTGCCAGCTCCTTCAACGGGGGTCACAGCAATCAGCCCCAGCATTTT.

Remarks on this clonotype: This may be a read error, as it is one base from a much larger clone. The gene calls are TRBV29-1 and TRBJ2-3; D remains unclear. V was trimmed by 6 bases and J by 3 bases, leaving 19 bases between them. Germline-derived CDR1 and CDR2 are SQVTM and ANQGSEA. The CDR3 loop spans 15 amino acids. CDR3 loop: CSVVPSTSRTDTQYF. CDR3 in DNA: TGCAGCGTGGTCCCCTCTACTTCTAGAACAGATACGCAGTATTTT.

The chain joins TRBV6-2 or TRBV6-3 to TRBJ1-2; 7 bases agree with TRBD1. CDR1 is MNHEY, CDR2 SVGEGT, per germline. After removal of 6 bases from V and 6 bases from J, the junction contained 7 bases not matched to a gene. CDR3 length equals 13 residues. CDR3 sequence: CASRDRNWDGYTF. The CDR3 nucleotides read TGTGCCAGCAGGGACAGGAATTGGGATGGCTACACCTTC.

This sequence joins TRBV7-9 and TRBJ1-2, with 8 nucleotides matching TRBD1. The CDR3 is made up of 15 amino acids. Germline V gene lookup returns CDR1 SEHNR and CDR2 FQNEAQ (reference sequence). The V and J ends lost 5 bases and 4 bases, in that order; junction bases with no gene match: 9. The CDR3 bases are TGTGCCAGCAGCCAAGACAGGGGAATCGTCTATGGCTACACCTTC. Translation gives CASSQDRGIVYGYTF.

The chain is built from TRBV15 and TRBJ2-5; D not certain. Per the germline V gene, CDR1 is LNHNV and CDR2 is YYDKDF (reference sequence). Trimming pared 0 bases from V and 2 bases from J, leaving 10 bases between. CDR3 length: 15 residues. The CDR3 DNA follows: TGTGCCACCAGCAGAGATAGGCTGGGGCAAGAGACCCAGTACTTC. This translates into CATSRDRLGQETQYF.

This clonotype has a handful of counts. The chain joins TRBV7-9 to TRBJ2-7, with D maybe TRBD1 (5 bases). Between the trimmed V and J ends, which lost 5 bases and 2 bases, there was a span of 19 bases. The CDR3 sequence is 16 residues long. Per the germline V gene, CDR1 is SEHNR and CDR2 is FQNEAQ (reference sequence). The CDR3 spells CASSTAQTGHTYEQYF. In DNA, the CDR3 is TGTGCCAGCAGCACAGCTCAAACAGGCCATACCTACGAGCAGTACTTC.

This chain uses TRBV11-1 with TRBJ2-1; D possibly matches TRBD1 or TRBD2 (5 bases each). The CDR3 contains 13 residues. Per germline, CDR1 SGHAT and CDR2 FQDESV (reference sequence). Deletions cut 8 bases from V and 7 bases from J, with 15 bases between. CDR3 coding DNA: TGTGCCAGCGCGGGCCAGGGAGTAAATGAGCAGTTCTTC. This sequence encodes CASAGQGVNEQFF.

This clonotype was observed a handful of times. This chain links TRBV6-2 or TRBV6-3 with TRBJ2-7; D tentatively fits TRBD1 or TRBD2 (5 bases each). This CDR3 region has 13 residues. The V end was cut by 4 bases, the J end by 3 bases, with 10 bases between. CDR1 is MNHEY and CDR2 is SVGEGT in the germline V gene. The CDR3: CASSWGSGYEQYF. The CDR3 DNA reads TGTGCCAGCAGTTGGGGGTCCGGCTACGAGCAGTACTTC.

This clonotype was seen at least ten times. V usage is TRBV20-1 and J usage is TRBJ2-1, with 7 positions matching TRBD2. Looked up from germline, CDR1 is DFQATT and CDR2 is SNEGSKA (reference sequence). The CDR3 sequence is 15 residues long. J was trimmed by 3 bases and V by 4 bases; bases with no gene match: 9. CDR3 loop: CSATEGGEGYNEQFF. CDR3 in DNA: TGCAGTGCTACCGAGGGAGGGGAGGGCTACAATGAGCAGTTCTTC.

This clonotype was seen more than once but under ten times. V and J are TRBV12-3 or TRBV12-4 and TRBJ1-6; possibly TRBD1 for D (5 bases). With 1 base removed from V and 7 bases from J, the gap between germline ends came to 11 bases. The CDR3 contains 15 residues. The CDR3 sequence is CASSLGGLLNSPLHF. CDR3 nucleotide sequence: TGTGCCAGCAGTTTAGGGGGCCTTCTAAATTCACCCCTCCACTTT.

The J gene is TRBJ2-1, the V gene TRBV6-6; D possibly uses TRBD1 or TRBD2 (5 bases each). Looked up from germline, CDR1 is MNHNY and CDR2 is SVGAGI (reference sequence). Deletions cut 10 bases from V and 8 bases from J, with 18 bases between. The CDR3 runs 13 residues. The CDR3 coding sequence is TGTGCCACTACCCCCTGGGGGTCCTATGAGCAGTTCTTC. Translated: CATTPWGSYEQFF.

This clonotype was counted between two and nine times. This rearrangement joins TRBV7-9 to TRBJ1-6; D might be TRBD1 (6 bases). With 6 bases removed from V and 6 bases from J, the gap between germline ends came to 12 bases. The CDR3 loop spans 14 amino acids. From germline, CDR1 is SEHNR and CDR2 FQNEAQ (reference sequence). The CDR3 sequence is CASRAGHLNSPLHF. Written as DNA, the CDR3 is TGTGCCAGCAGGGCGGGACACCTTAATTCACCCCTCCACTTT. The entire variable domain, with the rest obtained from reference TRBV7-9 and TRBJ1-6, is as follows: DTGVSQNPRHKITKRGQNVTFRCDPISEHNRLYWYRQTLGQGPEFLTYFQNEAQLEKSRLLSDRFSAERPKGSFSTLEIQRTEQGDSAMYLCASRAGHLNSPLHFGNGTRLTVT.

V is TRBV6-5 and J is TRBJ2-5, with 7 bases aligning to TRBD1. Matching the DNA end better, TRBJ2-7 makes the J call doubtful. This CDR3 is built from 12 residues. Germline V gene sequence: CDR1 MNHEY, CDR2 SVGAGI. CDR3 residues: CATRDSLYEQYF. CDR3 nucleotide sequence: TGTGCCACCCGGGACAGCCTGTACGAGCAGTACTTC.

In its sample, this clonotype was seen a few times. The CDR3 region is CASTGRARAGWNEQFF. CDR3 DNA sequence: TGTGCCAGCACCGGGAGGGCCCGCGCTGGATGGAATGAGCAGTTCTTC. This chain links TRBV9 with TRBJ2-1; 8 bases are a match to TRBD2. The J segment lost 7 bases and the V segment lost 6 bases, leaving 15 bases of the junction unmatched. Germline V lookup: CDR1 SGDLS, CDR2 YYNGEE. This CDR3 is built from 16 residues.

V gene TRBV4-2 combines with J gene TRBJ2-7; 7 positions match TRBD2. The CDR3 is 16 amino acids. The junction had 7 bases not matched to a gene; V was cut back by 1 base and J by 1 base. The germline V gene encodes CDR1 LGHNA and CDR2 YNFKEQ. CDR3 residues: CASSQVALAESYEQYF. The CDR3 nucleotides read TGTGCCAGCAGCCAAGTTGCTCTAGCGGAGTCCTACGAGCAGTACTTC.

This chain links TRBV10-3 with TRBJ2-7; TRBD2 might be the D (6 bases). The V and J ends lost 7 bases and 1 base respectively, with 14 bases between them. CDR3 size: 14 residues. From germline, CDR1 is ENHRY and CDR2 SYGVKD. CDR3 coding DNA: TGTGCCATCAAGCAGATGACTAGTTCCTACGAGCAGTACTTC. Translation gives CAIKQMTSSYEQYF.

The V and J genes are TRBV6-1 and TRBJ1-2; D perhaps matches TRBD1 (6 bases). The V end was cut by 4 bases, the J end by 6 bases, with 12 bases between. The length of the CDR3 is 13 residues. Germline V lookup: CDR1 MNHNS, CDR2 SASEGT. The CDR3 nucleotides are TGTGCCAGCAGTGCAGATACAGGGAATGGCTACACCTTC. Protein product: CASSADTGNGYTF.

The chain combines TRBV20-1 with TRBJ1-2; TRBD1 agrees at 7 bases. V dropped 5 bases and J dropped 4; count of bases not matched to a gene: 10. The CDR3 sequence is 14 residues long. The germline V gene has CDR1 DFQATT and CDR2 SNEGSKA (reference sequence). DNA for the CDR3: TGCAGTGCTGGACCAACCGGGACAGCCTATGGCTACACCTTC. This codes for CSAGPTGTAYGYTF.

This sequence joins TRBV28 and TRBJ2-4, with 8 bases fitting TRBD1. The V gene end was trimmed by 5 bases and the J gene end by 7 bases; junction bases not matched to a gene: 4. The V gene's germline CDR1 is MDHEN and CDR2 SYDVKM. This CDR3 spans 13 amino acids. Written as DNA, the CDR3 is TGTGCCAGCAGTCTACAGGGGGGTAACATTCAGTACTTC. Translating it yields CASSLQGGNIQYF.

In DNA form, the CDR3 reads TGTGCCAGCAGCTCGAATCCGGGACCCCAAGAGACCCAGTACTTC. Protein sequence: CASSSNPGPQETQYF. This chain joins TRBV11-1 and TRBJ2-5; D may be TRBD1 or TRBD2 (5 bases each). This CDR3 spans 15 amino acids. V was shortened by 4 bases and J by 1 base, with 13 bases between the two germline ends. Germline CDR1 and CDR2: SGHAT and FQDESV (reference sequence).